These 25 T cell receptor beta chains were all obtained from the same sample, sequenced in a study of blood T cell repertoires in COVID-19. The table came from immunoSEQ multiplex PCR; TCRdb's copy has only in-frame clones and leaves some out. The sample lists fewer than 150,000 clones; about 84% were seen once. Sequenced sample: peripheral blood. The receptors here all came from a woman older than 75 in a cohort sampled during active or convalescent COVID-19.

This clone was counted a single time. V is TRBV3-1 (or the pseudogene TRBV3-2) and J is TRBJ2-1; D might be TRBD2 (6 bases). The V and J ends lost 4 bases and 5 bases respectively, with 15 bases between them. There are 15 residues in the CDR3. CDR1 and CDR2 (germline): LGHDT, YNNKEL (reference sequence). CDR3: CASSLRGGLDNEQFF. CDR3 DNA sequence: TGTGCCAGCAGCCTGAGGGGAGGCCTAGACAATGAGCAGTTCTTC.

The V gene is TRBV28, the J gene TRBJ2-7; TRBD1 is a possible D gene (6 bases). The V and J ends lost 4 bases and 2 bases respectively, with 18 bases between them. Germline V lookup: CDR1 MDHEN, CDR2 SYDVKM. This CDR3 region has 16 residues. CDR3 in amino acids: CASSSKRTAWAYEQYV. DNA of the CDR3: TGTGCCAGCAGTTCCAAGCGGACAGCCTGGGCCTACGAGCAGTACGTC.

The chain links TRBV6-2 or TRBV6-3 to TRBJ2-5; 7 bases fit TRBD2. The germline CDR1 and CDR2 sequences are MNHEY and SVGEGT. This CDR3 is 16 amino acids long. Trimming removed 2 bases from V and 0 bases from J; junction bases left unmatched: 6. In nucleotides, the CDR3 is TGTGCCAGCAGTTACCCGACTAGCTCGTACCAAGAGACCCAGTACTTC. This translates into CASSYPTSSYQETQYF.

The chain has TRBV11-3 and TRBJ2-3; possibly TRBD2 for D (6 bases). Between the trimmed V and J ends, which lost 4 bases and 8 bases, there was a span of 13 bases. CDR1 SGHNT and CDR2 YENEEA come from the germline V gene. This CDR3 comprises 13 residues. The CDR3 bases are TGTGCCAGCAGCTCACAGACCGGGGGTACGCAGTATTTT. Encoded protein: CASSSQTGGTQYF.

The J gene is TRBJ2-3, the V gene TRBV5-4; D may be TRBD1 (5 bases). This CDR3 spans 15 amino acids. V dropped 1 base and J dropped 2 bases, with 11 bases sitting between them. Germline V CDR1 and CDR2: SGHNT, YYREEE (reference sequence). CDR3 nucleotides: TGTGCCAGCAGCTTGCAGGGATTCTCCACAGATACGCAGTATTTT. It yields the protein CASSLQGFSTDTQYF.

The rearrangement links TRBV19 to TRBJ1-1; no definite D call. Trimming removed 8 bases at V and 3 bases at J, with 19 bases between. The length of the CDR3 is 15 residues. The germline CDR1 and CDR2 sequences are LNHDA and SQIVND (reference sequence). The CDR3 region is CASLGKAGLYTEAFF. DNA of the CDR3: TGTGCCAGTCTAGGCAAGGCAGGACTCTACACTGAAGCTTTCTTT.

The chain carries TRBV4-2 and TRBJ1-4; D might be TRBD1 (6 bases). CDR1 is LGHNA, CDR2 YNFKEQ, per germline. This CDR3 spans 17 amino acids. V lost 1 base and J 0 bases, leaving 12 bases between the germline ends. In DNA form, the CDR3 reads TGTGCCAGCAGCCAAGCACTGGACAGCGCAACTAATGAAAAACTGTTTTTT. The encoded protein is CASSQALDSATNEKLFF.

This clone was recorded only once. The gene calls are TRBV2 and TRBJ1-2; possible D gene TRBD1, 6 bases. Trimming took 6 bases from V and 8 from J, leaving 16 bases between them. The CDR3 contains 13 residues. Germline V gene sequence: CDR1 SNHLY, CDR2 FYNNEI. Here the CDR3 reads CASSPRGSSGYTF. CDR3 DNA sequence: TGTGCCAGCAGCCCGAGGGGGTCGAGCGGCTACACCTTC.

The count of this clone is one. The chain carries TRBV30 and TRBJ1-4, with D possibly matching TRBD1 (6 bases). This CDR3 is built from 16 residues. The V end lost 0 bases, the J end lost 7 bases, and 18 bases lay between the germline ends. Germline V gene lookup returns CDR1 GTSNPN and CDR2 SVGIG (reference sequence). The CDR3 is CAWSVYSGGMGEKLFF. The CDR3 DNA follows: TGTGCCTGGAGTGTCTATTCGGGGGGCATGGGTGAAAAACTGTTTTTT. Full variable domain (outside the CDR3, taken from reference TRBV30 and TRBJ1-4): SQTIHQWPATLVQPVGSPLSLECTVEGTSNPNLYWYRQAAGRGLQLLFYSVGIGQISSEVPQNLSASRPQDRQFILSSKKLLLSDSGFYLCAWSVYSGGMGEKLFFGSGTQLSVL.

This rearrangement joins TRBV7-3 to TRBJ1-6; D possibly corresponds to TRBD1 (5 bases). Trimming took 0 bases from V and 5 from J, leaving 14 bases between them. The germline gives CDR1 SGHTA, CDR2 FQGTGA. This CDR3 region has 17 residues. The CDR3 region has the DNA TGTGCCAGCAGCTTAACTCTAGGGGCGGGAGATAATTCACCCCTCCACTTT. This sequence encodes CASSLTLGAGDNSPLHF.

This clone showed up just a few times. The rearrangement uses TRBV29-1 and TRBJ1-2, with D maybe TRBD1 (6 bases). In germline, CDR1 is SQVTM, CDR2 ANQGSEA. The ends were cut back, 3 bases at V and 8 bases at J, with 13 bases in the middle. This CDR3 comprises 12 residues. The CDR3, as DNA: TGCAGCGTTGACAAGGGGGAAAGGGGCTACACCTTC. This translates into CSVDKGERGYTF.

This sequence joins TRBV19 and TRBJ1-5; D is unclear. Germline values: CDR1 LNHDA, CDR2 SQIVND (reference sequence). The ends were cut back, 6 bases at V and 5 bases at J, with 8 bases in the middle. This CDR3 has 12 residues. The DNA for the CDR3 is TGTGCCAGTAGAATTACAGATCAGCCCCAGCATTTT. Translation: CASRITDQPQHF.

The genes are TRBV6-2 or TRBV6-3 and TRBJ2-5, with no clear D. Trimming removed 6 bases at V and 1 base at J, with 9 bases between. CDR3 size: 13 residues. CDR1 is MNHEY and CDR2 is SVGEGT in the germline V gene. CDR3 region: CASRYAIQETQYF. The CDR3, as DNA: TGTGCCAGCAGGTACGCGATCCAAGAGACCCAGTACTTC.

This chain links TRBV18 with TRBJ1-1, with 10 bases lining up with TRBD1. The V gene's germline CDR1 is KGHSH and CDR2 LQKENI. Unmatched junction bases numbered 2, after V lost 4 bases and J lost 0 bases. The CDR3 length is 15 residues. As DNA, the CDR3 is TGTGCCAGCTCACGAGACAGGGGGCTGAACACTGAAGCTTTCTTT. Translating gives CASSRDRGLNTEAFF.

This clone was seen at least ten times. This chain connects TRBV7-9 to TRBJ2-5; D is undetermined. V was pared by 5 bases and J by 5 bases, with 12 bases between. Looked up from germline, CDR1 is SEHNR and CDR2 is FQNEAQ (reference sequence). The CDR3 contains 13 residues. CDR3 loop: CASSVSVLETQYF. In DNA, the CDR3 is TGTGCCAGCAGCGTCTCGGTCCTTGAGACCCAGTACTTC.

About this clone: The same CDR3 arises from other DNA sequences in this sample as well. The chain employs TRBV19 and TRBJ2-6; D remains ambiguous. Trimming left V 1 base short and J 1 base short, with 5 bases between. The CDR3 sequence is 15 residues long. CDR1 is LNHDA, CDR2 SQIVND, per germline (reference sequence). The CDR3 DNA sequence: TGTGCCAGTAGTATAGCCGGTTCTGGGGCCAACGTCCTGACTTTC. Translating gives CASSIAGSGANVLTF.

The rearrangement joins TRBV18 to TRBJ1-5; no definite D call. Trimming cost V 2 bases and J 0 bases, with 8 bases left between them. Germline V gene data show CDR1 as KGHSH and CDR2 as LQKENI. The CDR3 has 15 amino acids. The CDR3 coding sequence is TGTGCCAGCTCACCAATGGAGCTTAGCAATCAGCCCCAGCATTTT. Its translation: CASSPMELSNQPQHF.

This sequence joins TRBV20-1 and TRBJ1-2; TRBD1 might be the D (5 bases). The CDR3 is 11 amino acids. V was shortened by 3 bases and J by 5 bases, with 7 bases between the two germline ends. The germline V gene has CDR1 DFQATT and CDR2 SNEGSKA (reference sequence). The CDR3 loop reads CSASRQYGYTF. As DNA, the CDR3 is TGCAGTGCTAGCCGACAGTATGGCTACACCTTC.

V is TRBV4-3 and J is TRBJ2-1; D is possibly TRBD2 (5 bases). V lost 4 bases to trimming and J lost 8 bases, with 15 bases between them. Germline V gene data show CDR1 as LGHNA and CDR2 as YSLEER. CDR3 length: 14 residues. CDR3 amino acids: CASSRSAGIYEQFF. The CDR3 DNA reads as TGCGCCAGCAGCCGCTCGGCGGGTATATATGAGCAGTTCTTC.

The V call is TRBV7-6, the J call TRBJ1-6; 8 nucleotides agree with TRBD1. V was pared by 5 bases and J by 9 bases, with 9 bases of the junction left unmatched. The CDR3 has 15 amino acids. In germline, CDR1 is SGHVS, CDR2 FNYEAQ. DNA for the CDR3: TGTGCCAGCAGCCGTGGACAGGGTTCGGGTTCACCCCTCCACTTT. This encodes CASSRGQGSGSPLHF. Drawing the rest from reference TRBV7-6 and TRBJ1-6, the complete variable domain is GAGVSQSPRYKVTKRGQDVALRCDPISGHVSLYWYRQALGQGPEFLTYFNYEAQQDKSGLPNDRFSAERPEGSISTLTIQRTEQRDSAMYRCASSRGQGSGSPLHFGNGTRLTVT.

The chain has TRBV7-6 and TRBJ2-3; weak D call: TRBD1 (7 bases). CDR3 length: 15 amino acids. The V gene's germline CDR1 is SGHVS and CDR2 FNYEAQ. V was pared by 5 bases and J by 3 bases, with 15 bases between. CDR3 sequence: CASSQQGRSTDTQYF. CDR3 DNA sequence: TGTGCCAGCAGCCAACAGGGGAGGTCGACAGATACGCAGTATTTT.

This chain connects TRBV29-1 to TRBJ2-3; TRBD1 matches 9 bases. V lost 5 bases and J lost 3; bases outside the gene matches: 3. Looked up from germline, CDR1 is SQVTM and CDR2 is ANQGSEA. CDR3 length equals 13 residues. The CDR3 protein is CSVLDRGTDTQYF. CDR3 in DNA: TGCAGCGTTTTAGACAGGGGGACAGATACGCAGTATTTT.

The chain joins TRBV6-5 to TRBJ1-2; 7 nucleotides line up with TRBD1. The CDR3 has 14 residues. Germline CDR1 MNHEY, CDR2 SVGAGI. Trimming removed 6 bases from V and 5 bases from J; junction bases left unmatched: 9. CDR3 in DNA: TGTGCCAGCAGACGTTCGGACAGGCAGTATGGCTACACCTTC. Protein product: CASRRSDRQYGYTF.

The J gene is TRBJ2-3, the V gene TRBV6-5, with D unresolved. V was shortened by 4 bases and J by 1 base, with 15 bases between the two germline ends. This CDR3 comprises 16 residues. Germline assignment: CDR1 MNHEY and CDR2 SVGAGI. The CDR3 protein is CASSSIIFGGTDTQYF. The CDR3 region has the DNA TGTGCCAGCAGTTCCATAATATTCGGAGGCACAGATACGCAGTATTTT.

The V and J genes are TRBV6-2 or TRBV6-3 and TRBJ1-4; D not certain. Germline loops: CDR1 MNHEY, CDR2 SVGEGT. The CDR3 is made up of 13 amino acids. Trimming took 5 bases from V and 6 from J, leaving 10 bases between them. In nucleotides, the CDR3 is TGTGCCAGCAGTCCGACATTTGATGAAAAACTGTTTTTT. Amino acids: CASSPTFDEKLFF.